This T cell receptor beta chain was identified in a study of shared clonotypes between healthy human individuals. The table came from immunoSEQ multiplex PCR; TCRdb's copy has only in-frame clones and leaves some out. The profile shows about 1.5 million clones, around 98% of them singletons. The CDR3 length is 13 residues. Germline V gives CDR1 LGHNA, CDR2 YSLEER. The V gene lost 0 bases and the J gene lost 10 bases, with 13 bases spanning the gap. Whole-study findings and limits: Clonotype sharing among the donors was expected to vary with sequencing depth.

As for this clone: The antigen is unknown.

This sequence was found in a man aged 25 to 40 in good health. The chain is built from TRBV4-3 and TRBJ2-7; possibly TRBD2 for D (6 bases). Sequencing was carried out using naive CD4+ T cells sorted from blood. The subset here: CD45RA+ positively selected. The CDR3 sequence is CASSQDPGEGQYF. In DNA, the CDR3 is TGCGCCAGCAGCCAAGATCCGGGAGAGGGCCAGTACTTC.